This passage covers 5 T cell receptor beta chains from one sample sequenced in a study of blood T cell repertoires in COVID-19 (TCRdb year 2020). Library creation used the immunoSEQ multiplex PCR assay. Drawn from immuneACCESS, this table holds only the in-frame rearrangements with V and J called that TCRdb kept. Clones are partly lost; checked studies trace under half to an unresolved V gene and leave the rest unexplained. The sample table shows about 310,000 clones, and roughly 84% are seen once. Of the sample, 1% is held by the ten largest clones. The specimen sequenced was peripheral blood. These TCRs come from a man in his fifties with active or convalescent COVID-19.

This chain connects TRBV5-4 to TRBJ2-1, with D perhaps TRBD1 (5 bases). Per the germline V gene, CDR1 is SGHNT and CDR2 is YYREEE (reference sequence). The V gene lost 4 bases and the J gene lost 6 bases, with 17 bases spanning the gap. This CDR3 spans 15 amino acids. The CDR3 loop reads CASSGASLASNEQFF. CDR3 nucleotide sequence: TGTGCCAGCAGCGGGGCCTCCCTGGCCTCCAATGAGCAGTTCTTC.

The DNA for the CDR3 is TGTGCCAGCAGTTCCCCAACAGGGGGCAATCAGCCCCAGCATTTT. Translating it yields CASSSPTGGNQPQHF. The chain is built from TRBV28 and TRBJ1-5; 7 bases align to TRBD1. Germline-derived CDR1 and CDR2 are MDHEN and SYDVKM. The junction had 5 bases not matched to a gene; V was cut back by 4 bases and J by 2 bases. CDR3 size: 15 residues.

This clone was found a few times. The chain links TRBV28 to TRBJ1-4; 9 bases map to TRBD1. The CDR3 sequence is 15 residues long. Germline-derived CDR1 and CDR2 are MDHEN and SYDVKM. The trim removed 6 bases at V and 7 bases at J, leaving 9 bases unmatched. The CDR3 sequence is CASRNPQGAREKLFF. The CDR3 DNA reads TGTGCCAGCAGGAATCCACAGGGGGCTCGTGAAAAACTGTTTTTT.

The chain links TRBV6-6 to TRBJ2-2; 12 bases fit TRBD2. V shed 5 bases and J 7 bases; nucleotides not matched to a gene: 8. The length of the CDR3 is 16 residues. Germline CDR1 MNHNY, CDR2 SVGAGI (reference sequence). Here the CDR3 reads CASSPLLTSGSGELFF. CDR3 nucleotides: TGTGCCAGCAGTCCCCTCCTGACTAGCGGGAGCGGGGAGCTGTTTTTT.

Here the CDR3 reads CASSVLQGGGYTF. CDR3 DNA sequence: TGTGCCAGCAGTGTGCTCCAGGGGGGTGGCTACACCTTC. The rearrangement joins TRBV25-1 to TRBJ1-2; 7 nucleotides line up with TRBD1. The CDR3 is 13 amino acids. The V and J ends lost 4 bases and 7 bases, in that order; junction bases with no gene match: 6. Per germline, CDR1 MGHDK and CDR2 SYGVNS.